This T cell receptor beta chain appears in the sequencing data of a study of cytomegalovirus exposure and HLA in healthy donors. Study-wide findings and caveats: Investigators reported approximately 150 TCR beta chains as tied to cytomegalovirus. In most subjects, TCR beta sequences reportedly gave accurate predictions of HLA-A and HLA-B alleles. Earlier analysis found most TCR beta V segments productive about 87% or about 30% of the time.

PCR primers comprised 60 Vbeta and 13 Jbeta primers. How the authors handled the data: Later work found around 72 million unique TCR beta chains, with 9 million to 13 million shared. Using immunoSEQ multiplex PCR, the repertoire was profiled, and TCRdb retains in-frame clones only, with some absent. V and J calls and clone size are given by that table; D and trimming were obtained from the DNA. Of under 150,000 clones listed, about four fifths were seen once; the top ten hold less than 3%. Turning to this clone: Its antigen remains unknown.

In germline, CDR1 is SEHNR, CDR2 FQNEAQ (reference sequence). The CDR3 has 15 residues. Trimming shortened V by 2 bases and J by 2 bases, and 10 bases separated the two germline ends. Input material: PBMCs. The rearrangement uses TRBV7-9 and TRBJ2-1; maybe TRBD1 (5 bases). This TCR came from a male donor in good health and CMV-seronegative. DNA of the CDR3: TGTGCCAGCAGCTTAACCCTAGGGGCCTACAATGAGCAGTTCTTC. Amino acid sequence: CASSLTLGAYNEQFF.